Listed here are 23 T cell receptor beta chains from one sample, sequenced in a study of molecular identifiers for immune sequencing clone quantification. TCRdb independently ran MiXCR on the PCR reads; one entry per CDR3 protein. This table holds hundreds of thousands of distinct CDR3 sequences, about 25% found once. The material sequenced was naive CD8+ T cells from blood, with Jurkat cell RNA spiked in. This sample's subset: FACS-sorted CD8+CD4-CCR7+CD45RA+ naive T cells. The receptors originated from a human donor in good health. Some libraries in this study had Jurkat cell RNA spiked in.

This clonotype was observed many times. The J gene is TRBJ1-1, the V gene TRBV28; D not resolved. Germline V CDR1 and CDR2: MDHEN, SYDVKM. This CDR3 has 14 residues. The germline V and J ends were trimmed by 4 bases and 1 base, with 10 bases remaining between them. Here the CDR3 reads CASSYHLKNTEAFF. CDR3 coding DNA: TGTGCCAGCAGTTACCATTTAAAGAACACTGAAGCTTTCTTT.

This clonotype occurred many times. The V and J genes are TRBV9 and TRBJ2-7; 11 nucleotides line up with TRBD2. The CDR3 length is 16 residues. J gave up 1 base and V 0 bases, and 3 bases lay outside the gene matches. Germline V gene data show CDR1 as SGDLS and CDR2 as YYNGEE. The CDR3 spells CASSVGVAGGSYEQYF. The CDR3 DNA is TGTGCCAGCAGCGTAGGGGTAGCGGGAGGGTCCTACGAGCAGTACTTC.

This clonotype was seen ten or more times. The junction departs from germline at one end; a sequencing error may be responsible. As DNA, the CDR3 is TGTGCCACCAGTGGTTTGGGCAATGAGCAGTTCTTC. Encoded protein: CATSGLGNEQFF. The chain uses TRBV24-1 and TRBJ2-1; D is unclear. CDR3 length: 12 amino acids. Germline lookup yields CDR1 KGHDR and CDR2 SFDVKD.

This clonotype was counted many times. V usage is TRBV29-1 and J usage is TRBJ1-2; TRBD1 might be the D (6 bases). V shed 6 bases and J shed 7 bases, with 15 bases lying between them. The CDR3 has 12 amino acids. CDR1 SQVTM and CDR2 ANQGSEA come from the germline V gene. The CDR3 region has the DNA TGCAGCGTGGACCAACAGGGCCCTGGCTACACCTTC. It encodes CSVDQQGPGYTF.

This clonotype has a handful of counts. The chain is built from TRBV6-5 and TRBJ2-2; perhaps D is TRBD1 or TRBD2 (5 bases each). The V end lost 5 bases, the J end lost 7 bases, and 14 bases lay between the germline ends. The CDR3 covers 14 residues. Germline assignment: CDR1 MNHEY and CDR2 SVGAGI. The CDR3 protein is CASSTDRDGGELFF. Here the CDR3 DNA reads TGTGCCAGCAGTACTGATAGGGACGGCGGGGAGCTGTTTTTT.

As to this clonotype: One end of the junction does not line up with germline, which may come from a read error. CDR3 region: CASSLAGYKQYF. The CDR3 DNA is TGTGCCAGCAGCCTGGCGGGTTACAAGCAATACTTC. This rearrangement joins TRBV7-8 to TRBJ2-7; maybe TRBD2 (5 bases). This CDR3 comprises 12 residues. Germline values: CDR1 SGHVS, CDR2 FQNEAQ.

Ten or more counts support this clonotype. The V call is TRBV4-3, the J call TRBJ1-1; D unresolved. The CDR3 spans 18 residues. Germline-derived CDR1 and CDR2 are LGHNA and YSLEER. V lost 0 bases and J 1 base, leaving 18 bases between the germline ends. The CDR3 sequence: CASSQDRVGTGSNTEAFF. CDR3 coding DNA: TGCGCCAGCAGCCAAGATCGCGTGGGTACCGGGTCGAACACTGAAGCTTTCTTT.

This clonotype was counted at least ten times. The chain uses TRBV2 and TRBJ1-5; no reliable D call. Per the germline V gene, CDR1 is SNHLY and CDR2 is FYNNEI. The CDR3 has 14 residues. V shed 2 bases and J shed 3 bases, with 8 bases lying between them. Written as DNA, the CDR3 is TGTGCCAGCAGTGAAAAACAGCTCAATCAGCCCCAGCATTTT. This translates into CASSEKQLNQPQHF.

In its sample, this clonotype was seen a few times. The rearrangement uses TRBV10-2 and TRBJ2-2; D ambiguous. From germline, CDR1 is WSHSY and CDR2 SAAADI. Trimming shortened V by 3 bases and J by 13 bases, and 12 bases separated the two germline ends. The CDR3 is 12 amino acids. CDR3 residues: CASSDYRPGLFF. The CDR3 DNA reads TGCGCCAGCAGTGACTATCGGCCGGGGCTGTTTTTT.

CDR3 sequence reads: CASSLPVVAGRQAYEQYF. DNA for the CDR3: TGTGCCAGCAGTCTTCCCGTCGTAGCGGGACGTCAAGCCTACGAGCAGTACTTC. The chain carries TRBV6-2 or TRBV6-3 and TRBJ2-7, with 8 nucleotides matching TRBD2. V was pared by 5 bases and J by 2 bases, with 17 bases of the junction left unmatched. The CDR3 spans 18 residues. Germline CDR1 and CDR2: MNHEY and SVGEGT.

The chain uses TRBV9 and TRBJ1-1, with D maybe TRBD1 (6 bases). The CDR3 is 14 residues long. V dropped 2 bases and J dropped 5 bases, with 13 bases sitting between them. The V gene's germline CDR1 is SGDLS and CDR2 YYNGEE. The CDR3 coding sequence is TGTGCCAGCAGCGTGTCACAGGGCGGAACTGAAGCTTTCTTT. This encodes CASSVSQGGTEAFF.

V is TRBV27 and J is TRBJ1-2; a possible D gene is TRBD1 (6 bases). CDR3 size: 15 residues. The V and J ends lost 5 bases and 3 bases respectively, with 16 bases between them. Germline CDR1 is MNHEY and CDR2 is SMNVEV (reference sequence). The CDR3 coding sequence is TGTGCCAGCAGTCCCGTCGCGACAGGCTACTATGGCTACACCTTC. Translating gives CASSPVATGYYGYTF.

This clonotype was counted ten times or more. This chain connects TRBV2 to TRBJ2-3, with D perhaps matching TRBD2 (6 bases). Trimming left V 7 bases short and J 2 bases short, with 13 bases between. Germline lookup yields CDR1 SNHLY and CDR2 FYNNEI. The length of the CDR3 is 14 residues. CDR3 in amino acids: CASKLGLYTDTQYF. CDR3 in DNA: TGTGCCAGCAAGCTGGGACTTTACACAGATACGCAGTATTTT.

The chain links TRBV12-3 or TRBV12-4 to TRBJ2-1; D gene uncertain. The V end was cut by 6 bases, the J end by 9 bases, with 12 bases between. The CDR3 is made up of 12 amino acids. The CDR3 region is CASSPAVVEQFF. In DNA, the CDR3 is TGTGCCAGCAGCCCCGCCGTCGTTGAGCAGTTCTTC.

Concerning this clonotype: Just one base apart from a much larger clone, this may be a read error. This chain links TRBV7-8 with TRBJ1-1, with D maybe TRBD1 (5 bases). The V gene's germline CDR1 is SGHVS and CDR2 FQNEAQ. V was cut by 1 base and J by 0 bases, with 12 bases left in between. This CDR3 has 16 residues. CDR3 nucleotide sequence: TGTGCCAGCAGCTTAGGAGGGGCACTCATGAACACTGAAGCTTTCTTT. It translates to CASSLGGALMNTEAFF.

This clonotype has a count of ten or more. The genes are TRBV7-9 and TRBJ2-7; no firm D call. V was clipped by 1 base and J by 3 bases, with 7 bases between them. Germline assignment: CDR1 SEHNR and CDR2 FQNEAQ (reference sequence). CDR3 length: 13 residues. CDR3 coding DNA: TGTGCCAGCAGCTTAGGGGTCGGCTACGAGCAGTACTTC. The encoded protein is CASSLGVGYEQYF. Supplemented by reference TRBV7-9 and TRBJ2-7, the full variable domain reads DTGVSQNPRHKITKRGQNVTFRCDPISEHNRLYWYRQTLGQGPEFLTYFQNEAQLEKSRLLSDRFSAERPKGSFSTLEIQRTEQGDSAMYLCASSLGVGYEQYFGPGTRLTVT.

This clonotype has more than one count but fewer than ten. As DNA, the CDR3 is TGTGCCAGCAGTTCCCGACTAGCGGGAGTACAAACCGGGGAGCTGTTTTTT. It encodes CASSSRLAGVQTGELFF. This sequence joins TRBV28 and TRBJ2-2; 12 nucleotides line up with TRBD2. The CDR3 extends over 17 amino acids. Germline V gene sequence: CDR1 MDHEN, CDR2 SYDVKM. Trimming cost V 4 bases and J 5 bases; bases outside gene matches: 8.

The rearrangement uses TRBV4-3 and TRBJ2-1; no firm D call. The V gene lost 3 bases and the J gene lost 4 bases, with 19 bases spanning the gap. The CDR3 is made up of 17 amino acids. CDR1 LGHNA and CDR2 YSLEER come from the germline V gene. The CDR3 DNA follows: TGCGCCAGCAGCCATGATCGTCCCCCTTCACTTTACAATGAGCAGTTCTTC. It encodes CASSHDRPPSLYNEQFF.

Many counts were recorded for this clonotype. V gene TRBV13 combines with J gene TRBJ2-7; TRBD2 aligns across 8 bases. CDR1 is PRHDT, CDR2 FYEKMQ, per germline (reference sequence). There are 15 residues in the CDR3. Trimming removed 5 bases from V and 4 bases from J; junction bases left unmatched: 10. CDR3 loop: CASSLQLSGGYEQYF. Written as DNA, the CDR3 is TGTGCCAGCAGCCTCCAGCTGAGCGGGGGTTACGAGCAGTACTTC.

As to this clonotype: A much larger clone differs by one base, so this may be a read error. The V and J genes are TRBV7-9 and TRBJ2-5, with TRBD1 as a possible D gene (5 bases). This CDR3 comprises 14 residues. The V and J ends lost 6 bases and 4 bases respectively, with 15 bases between them. CDR1 and CDR2 (germline): SEHNR, FQNEAQ (reference sequence). CDR3 amino acids: CASRGAETGETQYF. The CDR3 DNA follows: TGTGCCAGCAGAGGGGCAGAGACGGGAGAGACCCAGTACTTC.

Many counts were recorded for this clonotype. The chain uses TRBV4-1 and TRBJ2-1; no firm D call. V gave up 0 bases and J gave up 10 bases, with 13 bases separating them. Per the germline V gene, CDR1 is MGHRA and CDR2 is YSYEKL. The CDR3 covers 14 residues. Here the CDR3 DNA reads TGCGCCAGCAGCCAAGATCAGATGGGTTACGAGCAGTTCTTC. This sequence encodes CASSQDQMGYEQFF.

On this clonotype itself: This may arise from a read error, as a much more abundant clone is one base away. The chain is built from TRBV6-6 and TRBJ2-7; D call uncertain. Trimming left V 4 bases short and J 4 bases short, with 8 bases between. The CDR3 extends over 12 amino acids. Per the germline V gene, CDR1 is MNHNY and CDR2 is SVGAGI (reference sequence). CDR3 residues: CASSCGLYEQYF. The CDR3 DNA sequence: TGTGCCAGCAGTTGCGGTCTATACGAGCAGTACTTC.

In its sample, this clonotype was seen many times. This rearrangement joins TRBV4-1 to TRBJ1-4; 7 bases line up with TRBD1. The CDR3 has 16 amino acids. The germline CDR1 and CDR2 sequences are MGHRA and YSYEKL. With V trimmed by 0 bases and J by 11 bases, 12 bases remained unmatched. CDR3 amino acids: CASSQERAPGGRKLFF. Written as DNA, the CDR3 is TGCGCCAGCAGCCAAGAAAGGGCACCAGGGGGTCGGAAACTGTTTTTT.